This is a list of T cell receptor beta chains from one sample in a study of OX40 agonist ivuxolimab in advanced cancers. Produced via immunoSEQ multiplex PCR; TCRdb's table is partial and in-frame only. The table shows 35,000 to 50,000 clones, with 82% occurring only once. Sequences were derived from CD4+ or CD8+ T cells sorted from blood, sampled in a trial of the OX40 agonist ivuxolimab. The source of these receptors is an adult with an advanced solid tumor such as melanoma, head and neck, liver or kidney cancer. Both conserved end residues are part of each CDR3. D genes are given only for firm matches. The size of a clone is reported for some rows only, either as once, few or many, or as a class for expanded clones.

TRBD2 | - | TRBJ2-7 | TRBV30 | CAWVGGSGEQYF | TGTGCCTGGGTCGGGGGGTCAGGCGAGCAGTACTTC
- | - | TRBJ2-7 | TRBV21-1 | CASSPLESKYYEQYF | TGTGCCAGCAGCCCCCTTGAGTCGAAGTACTACGAGCAGTACTTC
- | once | TRBJ2-7 | TRBV2 | CASSPTGEGEQYF | TGTGCCAGCAGCCCGACAGGGGAGGGCGAGCAGTACTTC
TRBD1 | - | TRBJ1-2 | TRBV29-1 | CSASIPSTGGYGYTF | TGCAGCGCTAGCATTCCCTCGACAGGGGGCTATGGCTACACCTTC
TRBD1 | - | TRBJ1-6 | TRBV2 | CASSEWEGTGNSPLHF | TGTGCCAGCAGTGAATGGGAGGGGACAGGGAATTCACCCCTCCACTTT
- | once | TRBJ2-7 | TRBV27 | CASSLVGSRYEQYF | TGTGCCAGTTCCCTGGTGGGGTCTCGATACGAGCAGTACTTC
TRBD1 | - | TRBJ1-5 | TRBV18 | CASSRSTGSRSNQPQHF | TGTGCCAGCTCACGCTCGACAGGGAGTAGGAGCAATCAGCCCCAGCATTTT
- | - | TRBJ2-7 | TRBV10-3 | CAISAKGSGPYEQYF | TGTGCCATCAGCGCTAAGGGTTCCGGCCCCTACGAGCAGTACTTC
TRBD2 | - | TRBJ2-5 | TRBV7-6 | CASRAGPQETQYF | TGTGCCAGCAGAGCGGGACCACAAGAGACCCAGTACTTC
- | few | TRBJ2-7 | TRBV7-2 | CASSQFSWYEQYF | TGTGCCAGCAGCCAGTTCTCATGGTACGAGCAGTACTTC
TRBD1 | - | TRBJ1-2 | TRBV7-9 | CASSFDKTGGYTF | TGTGCCAGCAGCTTCGACAAGACAGGGGGCTACACCTTC
TRBD1 | once | TRBJ2-7 | TRBV6-5 | CASSFSGTGGAEQYF | TGTGCCAGCAGTTTCTCCGGGACAGGGGGCGCCGAGCAGTACTTC
- | - | TRBJ2-7 | TRBV13 | CASSLGPETGTYEQYF | TGTGCCAGCAGCTTAGGCCCGGAGACAGGAACTTACGAGCAGTACTTC
- | - | TRBJ2-3 | TRBV9 | CASSASSGGGSTDTQYF | TGTGCCAGCAGCGCCTCCTCGGGGGGCGGGAGCACAGATACGCAGTATTTT
- | - | TRBJ1-4 | TRBV27 | CASREGGLTNEKLFF | TGTGCCAGCAGGGAAGGGGGGTTAACTAATGAAAAACTGTTTTTT